The sequence of this T cell receptor beta chain was determined in a study of blood T cell repertoires in COVID-19. Per the original data handling: Scientists estimated how many nucleated cells there were by amplifying reference gene primers. The table came from immunoSEQ multiplex PCR; TCRdb's copy has only in-frame clones and leaves some out. The V and J calls and clone size were taken over from that table, and D and trimming were inferred from the DNA. Of about 390,000 clones listed, 87% are singletons. This CDR3 comprises 12 residues. The germline CDR1 and CDR2 sequences are SGDLS and YYNGEE. Deletions cut 0 bases from V and 11 bases from J, with 9 bases between. In Seattle, patients joined the study during active infection and were tracked longitudinally.

V gene TRBV9 combines with J gene TRBJ2-1, with unresolved D. Sequencing input: peripheral blood. The source is a woman in her fifties or sixties with COVID-19, enrolled during active disease. CDR3 sequence reads: CASSVDSTQQFF. Written as DNA, the CDR3 is TGTGCCAGCAGCGTAGATTCGACTCAGCAGTTCTTC. The variable domain in full, with the rest retrieved from reference TRBV9 and TRBJ2-1, is DSGVTQTPKHLITATGQRVTLRCSPRSGDLSVYWYQQSLDQGLQFLIQYYNGEERAKGNILERFSAQQFPDLHSELNLSSLELGDSALYFCASSVDSTQQFFGPGTRLTVL.